A single sample gave rise to the 18 T cell receptor beta chains below, sequenced in a study of tumor-infiltrating lymphocytes in oesophageal squamous cell carcinoma. MiXCR was run by TCRdb on the PCR reads, yielding one entry per CDR3 protein. The data show approximately 18,000 distinct CDR3 sequences, over 40% seen once. Sequencing was done on a sample of normal esophageal tissue next to the tumor. The receptors stem from a female donor with esophageal squamous cell carcinoma.

This clonotype showed up just a few times. The chain joins TRBV7-2 to TRBJ2-6; no definite D call. From germline, CDR1 is SGHTA and CDR2 FQGNSA. Trimming pared 3 bases from V and 0 bases from J, leaving 12 bases between. This CDR3 comprises 17 residues. The CDR3 sequence: CASSFYGRYSGANVLTF. The CDR3 region has the DNA TGTGCCAGCAGCTTTTATGGCCGGTACTCTGGGGCCAACGTCCTGACTTTC.

Note on this clonotype: A much larger clonotype is one base distant, so this may be a read error. The rearrangement links TRBV6-5 to TRBJ1-1; D remains ambiguous. The CDR3 extends over 13 amino acids. Germline CDR1 MNHEY, CDR2 SVGAGI. In DNA form, the CDR3 reads TGTGCCAGCAGTTTAAACGGGAACACTGAAGTTTTCTTT. Its protein product is CASSLNGNTEVFF.

This clonotype was detected many times. The chain employs TRBV4-1 and TRBJ1-5, with D maybe TRBD1 (6 bases). Germline loops: CDR1 MGHRA, CDR2 YSYEKL. Trimming shortened V by 0 bases and J by 3 bases, and 12 bases separated the two germline ends. The CDR3 loop spans 16 amino acids. The CDR3 DNA is TGCGCCAGCAGCCAAGATCCAGGACAGTCCAATCAGCCCCAGCATTTT. Protein sequence: CASSQDPGQSNQPQHF.

Worth noting for this clonotype: The CDR3 ends on some other residue instead of the conserved phenylalanine or tryptophan, so this is likely a read error. The limits of the CDR3 on the DNA are not certain, so only TCRdb's listed CDR3 is given. The chain uses TRBV7-2 and TRBJ2-7; the table names TRBD1, a call not compared with the DNA. Looked up from germline, CDR1 is SGHTA and CDR2 is FQGNSA. Ends included, the CDR3 has 17 residues. This chain's CDR3 is CASSGTSQGTSPLHFGS.

The chain recombines TRBV7-1 with TRBJ2-3, with 7 bases identical to TRBD2. The end of the DNA fits TRBJ2-7 better, so the J call may be wrong. TRBV7-1 is an ORF, and what it does is uncertain. The CDR3 loop spans 15 amino acids. The CDR3 region has the DNA TGTGCCAGCAGCTCGCGGGAGATCTGGTCCAATGAGCAGTACTTC. It codes for CASSSREIWSNEQYF.

By frequency in the sample, this clonotype is medium-sized (0.01 to 0.1%). This chain joins TRBV7-9 and TRBJ2-7; D is undetermined. Germline loops: CDR1 SEHNR, CDR2 FQNEAQ (reference sequence). The CDR3 sequence is 14 residues long. Deletions cut 1 base from V and 1 base from J, with 8 bases between. In DNA form, the CDR3 reads TGTGCCAGCAGCTTAGGAAAGGGTTCCTACGAGCAGTACTTC. This gives the protein CASSLGKGSYEQYF.

The table lists this clonotype with many counts. V and J are TRBV24-1 and TRBJ2-1; TRBD1 matches at 7 bases. Germline V lookup: CDR1 KGHDR, CDR2 SFDVKD. Unmatched junction bases numbered 17, after V lost 6 bases and J lost 1 base. The CDR3 sequence is 19 residues long. The CDR3 DNA reads as TGTGCCACCAGTTCGAGGACAGGCTCCAACCGGGGATCCTACAATGAGCAGTTCTTC. Its protein product is CATSSRTGSNRGSYNEQFF.

The gene calls are TRBV7-3 and TRBJ2-1, with D perhaps matching TRBD2 (7 bases). Matching the DNA end better, TRBJ2-5 makes the J call doubtful. The CDR3 is 13 amino acids. From germline, CDR1 is SGHTA and CDR2 FQGTGA. The CDR3 bases are TGTGCCAGCTCGCGCGGGGGCGGAGAGACCCAGTACTTC. Its protein is CASSRGGGETQYF.

This clonotype was counted ten times or more. The chain carries TRBV6-1 and TRBJ2-1, with 10 bases lining up with TRBD1. Germline CDR1 and CDR2: MNHNS and SASEGT. V dropped 5 bases and J dropped 4; count of bases not matched to a gene: 11. The CDR3 totals 17 residues. Here the CDR3 reads CASSRPPGQGKYNEQFF. DNA of the CDR3: TGTGCCAGCAGTCGACCTCCGGGACAGGGGAAGTACAATGAGCAGTTCTTC.

The chain employs TRBV7-3 and TRBJ2-3; the D is unclear. Germline values: CDR1 SGHTA, CDR2 FQGTGA. The CDR3 totals 12 residues. The ends were cut back, 6 bases at V and 5 bases at J, with 9 bases in the middle. CDR3 DNA sequence: TGTGCCAGCAGTCCAGCCGGAGATACGCAGTATTTT. Protein: CASSPAGDTQYF. Full variable domain (rest looked up from reference TRBV7-3 and TRBJ2-3): GAGVSQTPSNKVTEKGKYVELRCDPISGHTALYWYRQSLGQGPEFLIYFQGTGAADDSGLPNDRFFAVRPEGSVSTLKIQRTERGDSAVYLCASSPAGDTQYFGPGTRLTVL.

V gene TRBV7-2 combines with J gene TRBJ1-2; 10 positions match TRBD1. Germline V gene data show CDR1 as SGHTA and CDR2 as FQGNSA. The CDR3 is 15 residues long. The V and J ends lost 1 base and 6 bases, in that order; junction bases with no gene match: 5. The chain's CDR3 is CASSLDGTGVHGYTF. For the CDR3, the DNA is TGTGCCAGCAGCTTAGACGGGACAGGGGTTCATGGCTACACCTTC. Using reference TRBV7-2 and TRBJ1-2 for the parts outside the CDR3, the full variable domain is GAGVSQSPSNKVTEKGKDVELRCDPISGHTALYWYRQSLGQGLEFLIYFQGNSAPDKSGLPSDRFSAERTGGSVSTLTIQRTQQEDSAVYLCASSLDGTGVHGYTFGSGTRLTVV.

The chain combines TRBV12-3 or TRBV12-4 with TRBJ1-1; D not resolved. This CDR3 has 14 residues. Trimming pared 2 bases from V and 5 bases from J, leaving 12 bases between. CDR3: CASSLRASPTEAFF. The CDR3 coding sequence is TGTGCCAGCAGTTTAAGGGCCAGCCCGACTGAAGCTTTCTTT.

The chain recombines TRBV20-1 with TRBJ1-5; TRBD1 agrees at 12 bases. The CDR3 is made up of 18 amino acids. Unmatched junction bases numbered 6, after V lost 0 bases and J lost 0 bases. CDR1 is DFQATT and CDR2 is SNEGSKA in the germline V gene (reference sequence). The chain's CDR3 is CSAREGTGGVFSNQPQHF. The CDR3 nucleotides are TGCAGTGCTAGAGAAGGGACAGGGGGCGTATTTAGCAATCAGCCCCAGCATTTT.

In this sample, this clonotype turned up many times. V gene TRBV12-5 combines with J gene TRBJ1-4; D gene uncertain. From germline, CDR1 is LGHNT and CDR2 FRNRAP. Trimming took 4 bases from V and 2 from J, leaving 8 bases between them. This CDR3 has 14 residues. CDR3 protein: CASGSGATNEKLFF. CDR3 nucleotide sequence: TGTGCTAGTGGTTCGGGCGCCACTAATGAAAAACTGTTTTTT.

Concerning this clonotype itself: The CDR3 carries no conserved terminal phenylalanine or tryptophan, so it likely arises from a read error. The DNA is left out, because the CDR3 cannot be placed on it with certainty; the CDR3 is given as TCRdb lists it. The chain is built from TRBV7-2 and TRBJ2-5. Germline lookup yields CDR1 SGHTA and CDR2 FQGNSA. The CDR3 comprises 15 residues, both ends counted. This chain's CDR3 is CASSLSWDETQYFGN.

This clonotype came up many times. The chain has TRBV12-3 or TRBV12-4 and TRBJ2-5; 7 nucleotides agree with TRBD2. The CDR3 has 15 residues. J gave up 5 bases and V 6 bases, and 12 bases lay outside the gene matches. The CDR3 nucleotides read TGTGCCAGCAGGTCCGGAACTAGCGTTTCGGAGACCCAGTACTTC. It is translated as CASRSGTSVSETQYF.

The CDR3 region has the DNA TGTGCCAGCAGCTTAACTAGCTCCTACAATGAGCAGTTCTTC. Its protein is CASSLTSSYNEQFF. The chain employs TRBV7-3 and TRBJ2-1; D is ambiguous. Germline CDR1 is SGHTA and CDR2 is FQGTGA. The CDR3 runs to 14 residues. V was trimmed by 0 bases and J by 0 bases, leaving 3 bases between them.

The count of this clonotype is one. The chain carries TRBV11-3 and TRBJ2-5; perhaps TRBD2 as D (6 bases). The end of the DNA is better explained by TRBJ2-1, so the J call may be wrong. Germline CDR1 and CDR2: SGHNT and YENEEA. This CDR3 is built from 12 residues. CDR3 in DNA: TGTGCCAGCAGCCGTGGGGGGAATGAGCAGTTCTTC. Translated: CASSRGGNEQFF.